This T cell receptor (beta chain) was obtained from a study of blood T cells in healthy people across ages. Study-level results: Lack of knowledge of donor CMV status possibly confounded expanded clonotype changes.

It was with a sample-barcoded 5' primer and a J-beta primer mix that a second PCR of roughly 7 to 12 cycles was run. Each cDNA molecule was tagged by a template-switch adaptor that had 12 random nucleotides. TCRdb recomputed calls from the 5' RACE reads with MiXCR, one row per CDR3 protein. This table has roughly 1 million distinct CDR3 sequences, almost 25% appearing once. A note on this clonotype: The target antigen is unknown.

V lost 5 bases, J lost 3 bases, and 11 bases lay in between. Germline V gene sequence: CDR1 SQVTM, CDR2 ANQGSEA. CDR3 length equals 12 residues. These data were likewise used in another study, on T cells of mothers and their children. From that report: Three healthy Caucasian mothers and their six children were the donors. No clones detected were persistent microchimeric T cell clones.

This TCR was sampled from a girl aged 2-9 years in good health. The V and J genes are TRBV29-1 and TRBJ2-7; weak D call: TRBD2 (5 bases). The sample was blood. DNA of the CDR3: TGCAGCGTTCCGAGCGGTGGCTACGAGCAGTACTTC. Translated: CSVPSGGYEQYF.